These T cell receptor beta chains were read from a single sample in a study of Graves' ophthalmopathy and Graves' hyperthyroidism. TCRdb recomputed calls from the multiplex PCR reads with MiXCR, one row per CDR3 protein. Of roughly 400,000 distinct CDR3 sequences detected, approximately 20% appear once; the ten largest clones hold approximately 1.4%. What was sequenced was peripheral blood. The receptors were gathered from a woman aged 18-29 years with Graves' ophthalmopathy. Both conserved end residues are part of each CDR3. The D gene is left open where the match is weak. Only some rows state a clone size, as once, few, many or a class for expanded clones.

V	D	size	J	CDR3	DNA
TRBV28	-	many	TRBJ1-1	CASSLTGFEAFF	TGTGCCAGCAGTTTAACAGGTTTTGAAGCTTTCTTT
TRBV7-3	TRBD1	many	TRBJ1-1	CASSLTEDRAEAFF	TGTGCCAGCAGCTTAACGGAGGACAGGGCTGAAGCTTTCTTT
TRBV6-1	TRBD1	-	TRBJ2-7	CASSEATGGSSYEQYF	TGTGCCAGCAGTGAAGCAACAGGGGGTAGCTCCTACGAGCAGTACTTC
TRBV20-1	-	many	TRBJ2-4	CSARDPLLAKNIQYF	TGCAGTGCTAGAGATCCGTTGCTAGCCAAAAACATTCAGTACTTC
TRBV20-1	TRBD2	many	TRBJ2-7	CSALRPSGSHEQYF	TGCAGTGCTCTACGTCCTAGCGGGAGTCACGAGCAGTACTTC
TRBV20-1	-	many	TRBJ2-7	CSARDWQILSYEQYF	TGCAGTGCTAGAGATTGGCAGATTCTCTCCTACGAGCAGTACTTC
TRBV28	-	many	TRBJ2-7	CASSSRTAAYEQYF	TGTGCCAGCAGTTCAAGGACAGCGGCCTACGAGCAGTACTTC
TRBV9	-	many	TRBJ2-7	CASSVEGEDEQYF	TGTGCCAGCAGCGTAGAGGGGGAGGATGAGCAGTACTTC
TRBV27	TRBD1	many	TRBJ1-1	CASRERQGTAFF	TGTGCCAGCAGGGAAAGACAGGGGACAGCTTTCTTT
TRBV28	TRBD1	many	TRBJ1-6	CASSSPGQNSPLHF	TGTGCCAGCAGTTCGCCGGGACAGAATTCACCCCTCCACTTT
TRBV20-1	TRBD2	many	TRBJ2-5	CSAPTSVAGETQYF	TGCAGTGCTCCTACTAGCGTCGCGGGGGAGACCCAGTACTTC
TRBV11-2	-	-	TRBJ2-1	CASSLLTGINNEQFF	TGTGCCAGCAGCTTATTAACAGGGATTAACAATGAGCAGTTCTTC
TRBV11-2	TRBD1	-	TRBJ2-7	CASSLELWSGTGHEQYF	TGTGCCAGCAGCTTAGAGCTCTGGTCGGGGACAGGGCACGAGCAGTACTTC
TRBV4-2	-	many	TRBJ2-5	CASSQADAGETQYF	TGTGCCAGCAGCCAAGCTGATGCGGGGGAGACCCAGTACTTC
TRBV10-3	-	many	TRBJ2-5	CAISGQGLETQYF	TGTGCCATCAGTGGTCAGGGATTGGAGACCCAGTACTTC